The clone carrying this T cell receptor (beta chain) was seen once. Its antigen remains unidentified. TCRdb's copy holds only in-frame clones and misses some; the assay was immunoSEQ multiplex PCR. The sample has 150,000 or so clones; about nine tenths are singletons. This sample is drawn from a study of T cell responses to AZD1222 COVID-19 vaccine. Findings and caveats of the study: Spike-wide coverage was observed for vaccine-associated CD4 TCRs, with dominant responses at 160-218 and 743-854. Sampling captured repertoires only after the peak T cell response. At baseline, just five to seven AZD1222 recipients tested seropositive. Donors were mostly white British, more females; clonal diversity possibly underestimated.

This material consisted of peripheral blood, taken on day 0 of AZD1222 vaccination. The TCR was taken from an adult in good health.

The CDR3 DNA is TGTGCCAGCAGCTTAGGGCCGTCATGGCCCCAGCATTTT. This codes for CASSLGPSWPQHF. This chain uses TRBV7-6 with TRBJ1-5, with no clear D. The CDR3 consists of 13 residues. The germline V gene encodes CDR1 SGHVS and CDR2 FNYEAQ. V was cut by 1 base and J by 9 bases, with 10 bases left in between.